The clone carrying this T cell receptor beta chain was picked up a small number of times. The antigen remains undetermined. Germline CDR1 SEHNR, CDR2 FQNEAQ (reference sequence). This CDR3 comprises 14 residues. Trimming removed 6 bases from V and 6 bases from J, with 14 bases in between. Data came from immunoSEQ multiplex PCR; TCRdb stores just in-frame clones and leaves some out. The table includes around 160,000 clones, roughly 90% detected once. The entry originates in a study of T cell responses to AZD1222 COVID-19 vaccine. Study results and limitations: Clonal diversity may have been underestimated, and the donors were mostly white British, with more females than males.

The chain is built from TRBV7-9 and TRBJ1-4, with unresolved D. The sequencing used peripheral blood, collected on day 0 of AZD1222 vaccination. This TCR came from an adult in good health. CDR3 in amino acids: CASSKNPGDEKLFF. The CDR3 DNA reads as TGTGCCAGCAGTAAAAACCCCGGCGATGAAAAACTGTTTTTT.